The subject of this entry is one T cell receptor (beta chain). Its specificity is not known. These data are taken from a study of cytomegalovirus exposure and HLA in healthy donors. In germline, CDR1 is MDHEN, CDR2 SYDVKM. V gave up 6 bases and J gave up 3 bases; unmatched junction bases: 7. This CDR3 is built from 15 residues. Study results and caveats: The productive fraction for most TCR beta V segments was about 87% or about 30% in an earlier analysis.

PCR was performed using 60 Vbeta and 13 Jbeta primers. The table came from immunoSEQ multiplex PCR; TCRdb's copy has only in-frame clones and leaves some out. The sample includes roughly 110,000 clones. Each donor was healthy, and each was a bone marrow donor. The sequencing sample was made of PBMCs. The gene calls are TRBV28 and TRBJ2-7; 11 nucleotides line up with TRBD1. This TCR was recovered from a man in his forties or fifties in good health and CMV-seropositive. CDR3 sequence reads: CASSTGTGGYYEQYF. DNA for the CDR3: TGTGCCAGCAGCACCGGGACAGGGGGATACTACGAGCAGTACTTC.